These 28 T cell receptor beta chains share one sample of origin, sequenced in a study of T cell repertoires in cytomegalovirus infection (dated by TCRdb to about 2019). These receptors' targets are unknown. TCRdb lists the instrument as Illumina HiSeq 1500. TCRdb trimmed the raw reads at Q25, called clones with MiXCR and kept productive beta chains. Each CDR3 protein appears once, grouped with its most common genes and DNA. The sample table holds roughly 920,000 distinct CDR3 sequences, of which roughly 30% were seen once. The ten largest clones represent 10% to 15% of the sample. What this sample's treatment or condition label stands for: in vitro stimulation with specific CMV peptide epitopes to enrich CMV-specific T cells. This material consisted of cultured CD8+ T cells from PBMCs, taken from culture after CMV antigen stimulation. Every receptor here comes from a human donor in good health (CMV status not recorded). Some clones in this sample may be carry-over from other donors' samples.

This rearrangement joins TRBV6-2 or TRBV6-3 to TRBJ2-7, with a possible D match to TRBD1 (6 bases). This CDR3 region has 14 residues. Trimming removed 5 bases at V and 0 bases at J, with 11 bases between. CDR1 and CDR2 from the germline V gene are MNHEY and SVGEGT. The CDR3 sequence: CASSVDRYSYEQYV. The CDR3 DNA follows: TGTGCCAGCAGTGTCGACAGGTACTCCTACGAGCAGTACGTC.

The table lists this clonotype with many counts. The V gene is TRBV7-6, the J gene TRBJ1-1; 9 bases match TRBD1. CDR3 length equals 15 residues. Losses at the gene ends were 5 bases for V and 0 bases for J; bases not matched to a gene: 4. Germline V gene data show CDR1 as SGHVS and CDR2 as FNYEAQ. CDR3 protein: CASSGGQGMNTEAFF. CDR3 nucleotides: TGTGCCAGCAGCGGGGGACAGGGAATGAACACTGAAGCTTTCTTT.

This clonotype showed up just a few times. This chain uses TRBV27 with TRBJ2-3, with D tentatively TRBD1 or TRBD2 (5 bases each). CDR1 and CDR2 (germline): MNHEY, SMNVEV (reference sequence). CDR3 length: 14 amino acids. Trimming removed 5 bases at V and 4 bases at J, with 13 bases between. Written as DNA, the CDR3 is TGTGCCAGCAGTCGGGCAGGGCGGGCAGATACGCAGTATTTT. Translated, it gives CASSRAGRADTQYF.

The chain combines TRBV2 with TRBJ2-7; no firm D call. The CDR3 has 12 residues. V lost 4 bases to trimming and J lost 3 bases, with 7 bases between them. Germline values: CDR1 SNHLY, CDR2 FYNNEI. For the CDR3, the DNA is TGTGCCAGCAGTGGGGCAGTCTACGAGCAGTACGTC. Its protein is CASSGAVYEQYV.

V is TRBV7-8 and J is TRBJ2-2; 14 bases map to TRBD2. V was clipped by 5 bases and J by 4 bases; unmatched bases: 15. The CDR3 runs to 20 residues. The germline gives CDR1 SGHVS, CDR2 FQNEAQ. The CDR3 region is CASSTPTSGGGRYATGELFF. The DNA for the CDR3 is TGTGCCAGCAGCACCCCGACTAGCGGGGGGGGTCGGTACGCCACCGGGGAGCTGTTTTTT.

The V gene is TRBV7-9, the J gene TRBJ2-1; D possibly matches TRBD1 or TRBD2 (5 bases each). CDR3 length: 15 amino acids. The V end was cut by 5 bases, the J end by 4 bases, with 15 bases between. Germline V lookup: CDR1 SEHNR, CDR2 FQNEAQ (reference sequence). CDR3 amino acids: CASSPTGRLYNEQFF. The DNA for the CDR3 is TGTGCCAGCAGCCCCACGGGACGGCTATACAATGAGCAGTTCTTC.

This clonotype appeared a few times. The chain employs TRBV12-3 or TRBV12-4 and TRBJ1-2; 9 nucleotides match TRBD1. This CDR3 is 14 amino acids long. V dropped 6 bases and J dropped 4; count of bases not matched to a gene: 6. As DNA, the CDR3 is TGTGCCAGCAGCAACAGGGGGCACGGCTATGGCTACACCTTC. The encoded protein is CASSNRGHGYGYTF.

This clonotype was picked up a small number of times. This chain uses TRBV4-3 with TRBJ2-1; no clear D. The CDR3 sequence is 16 residues long. V lost 3 bases to trimming and J lost 5 bases, with 17 bases between them. Germline CDR1 reads LGHNA; CDR2 reads YSLEER. The CDR3 nucleotides read TGCGCCAGCAGCCATCTACTACGTTCCGTAGACAATGAGCAGTTCTTC. Amino acids: CASSHLLRSVDNEQFF.

The V call is TRBV4-1, the J call TRBJ1-2, with TRBD1 matching 7 bases. J lost 6 bases, V lost 3 bases, and 7 bases had no gene match. The germline V gene has CDR1 MGHRA and CDR2 YSYEKL. This CDR3 has 14 amino acids. The CDR3 DNA reads TGCGCCAGCAGCCACCACCGACAGGGCGATGGCTACACCTTC. Translated: CASSHHRQGDGYTF.

This clonotype was observed many times. At one end, the junction sequence differs from germline, possibly due to a read error. V usage is TRBV25-1 and J usage is TRBJ2-7; no definite D call. The CDR3 spans 11 residues. Germline CDR1 is MGHDK and CDR2 is SYGVNS. The CDR3 coding sequence is TGTGCCAGCCGTGACAATTACGAGCAGTACTTC. The encoded protein is CASRDNYEQYF.

J is TRBJ1-4 and V is TRBV7-2; TRBD1 aligns across 7 bases. Germline lookup yields CDR1 SGHTA and CDR2 FQGNSA. This CDR3 has 17 amino acids. V shed 2 bases, J shed 12 bases, and the junction held 18 bases outside the gene matches. The CDR3 coding sequence is TGTGCCAGCAGCTTACGCAGGGGGGGCCCAGCCGGAGTGGAACTGTTTTTT. Translating it yields CASSLRRGGPAGVELFF.

The sample holds a few counts of this clonotype. The rearrangement uses TRBV6-2 or TRBV6-3 and TRBJ2-5; TRBD2 matches at 9 bases. The trim removed 2 bases at V and 6 bases at J, leaving 7 bases unmatched. This CDR3 is 15 amino acids long. Germline V gives CDR1 MNHEY, CDR2 SVGEGT. This CDR3 reads CASSYGRGGLKTQYF. The CDR3 nucleotides read TGTGCCAGCAGTTACGGGCGGGGGGGCCTGAAGACCCAGTACTTC.

This chain connects TRBV10-3 to TRBJ1-2, with 11 bases identical to TRBD1. CDR1 is ENHRY and CDR2 is SYGVKD in the germline V gene. V shed 3 bases and J 4 bases; nucleotides not matched to a gene: 4. This CDR3 is built from 15 residues. The CDR3: CAISDWTGGSYGYTF. CDR3 sequence (DNA): TGTGCCATCAGTGATTGGACAGGGGGCAGCTATGGCTACACCTTC.

This clonotype showed up just once. A much bigger clone sits one base away, suggesting this may be a read error. The gene calls are TRBV7-8 and TRBJ1-1; the D gene is possibly TRBD1 (5 bases). Germline CDR1 and CDR2: SGHVS and FQNEAQ. Trimming cost V 10 bases and J 1 base, with 19 bases left between them. The CDR3 covers 15 residues. CDR3 residues: CANTSGGFANTEAFF. The CDR3 bases are TGTGCCAACACCTCTGGGGGATTCGCGAACACTGAAGCTTTCTTT.

The chain couples TRBV19 to TRBJ2-5, with TRBD1 matching 8 bases. Germline values: CDR1 LNHDA, CDR2 SQIVND (reference sequence). The CDR3 length is 15 residues. V lost 4 bases to trimming and J lost 2 bases; unmatched junction nucleotides: 6. DNA of the CDR3: TGTGCCAGTAGTACCCCAGGGACAGGTCAAGAGACCCAGTACTTC. This codes for CASSTPGTGQETQYF.

The V and J genes are TRBV7-9 and TRBJ2-1; 8 bases map to TRBD2. The CDR3 spans 16 residues. The V gene's germline CDR1 is SEHNR and CDR2 FQNEAQ (reference sequence). V gave up 4 bases and J gave up 6 bases; unmatched junction bases: 11. Written as DNA, the CDR3 is TGTGCCAGCAGCTCGAGTCCGGGGGGGCACTTCAATGAGCAGTTCTTC. Amino acid sequence: CASSSSPGGHFNEQFF.

The J gene is TRBJ2-7, the V gene TRBV12-3 or TRBV12-4, with D unresolved. The CDR3 length is 12 residues. V was pared by 4 bases and J by 6 bases, with 10 bases between. CDR3 region: CASSSHSGEQYV. The CDR3 bases are TGTGCCAGCAGTTCTCACTCGGGCGAGCAGTACGTC.

Of note for this clonotype: The germline gene is not matched at one end of the junction; a read error may be the cause. The rearrangement joins TRBV7-9 to TRBJ1-1, with D possibly TRBD1 on 6 matching bases. Per the germline V gene, CDR1 is SEHNR and CDR2 is FQNEAQ (reference sequence). The CDR3 has 15 amino acids. The CDR3 is CVSSLAEGVSTEAFF. In nucleotides, the CDR3 is TGTGTCAGCAGCTTAGCGGAGGGGGTCTCCACTGAAGCTTTCTTT.

This clonotype appeared many times. The rearrangement joins TRBV7-9 to TRBJ2-1; D might be TRBD1 (6 bases). There are 14 residues in the CDR3. The V and J ends lost 4 bases and 6 bases respectively, with 13 bases between them. Germline CDR1 SEHNR, CDR2 FQNEAQ (reference sequence). The CDR3 DNA reads as TGTGCCAGCAGCTGGGACATTGGGGTCAATGAGCAGTTCTTC. Translating gives CASSWDIGVNEQFF.

The V call is TRBV7-9, the J call TRBJ1-2, with 8 bases aligning to TRBD1. The CDR3 runs to 14 residues. The germline V gene encodes CDR1 SEHNR and CDR2 FQNEAQ (reference sequence). J gave up 7 bases and V 4 bases, and 8 bases lay outside the gene matches. The CDR3 sequence: CASSSTTGALGYTF. CDR3 nucleotide sequence: TGTGCCAGCAGCTCAACGACAGGGGCTCTTGGCTACACCTTC.

This chain joins TRBV6-6 and TRBJ2-3; 7 bases are shared with TRBD2. The V gene's germline CDR1 is MNHNY and CDR2 SVGAGI (reference sequence). V shed 1 base and J 3 bases; nucleotides not matched to a gene: 16. The CDR3 extends over 19 amino acids. The CDR3 spells CASSYFPGAGRVVTDTQYF. DNA of the CDR3: TGTGCCAGCAGTTACTTCCCCGGGGCAGGGAGGGTAGTAACAGATACGCAGTATTTT.

There are a few counts of this clonotype. The chain has TRBV6-2 or TRBV6-3 and TRBJ2-3, with 8 bases aligning to TRBD1. Per the germline V gene, CDR1 is MNHEY and CDR2 is SVGEGT. The junction had 5 bases not matched to a gene; V was cut back by 4 bases and J by 2 bases. The length of the CDR3 is 15 residues. The DNA for the CDR3 is TGTGCCAGCAGTTCAACAGGGGGATACACAGATACGCAGTATTTT. Encoded protein: CASSSTGGYTDTQYF.

This clonotype has more than one count but fewer than ten. The chain carries TRBV27 and TRBJ1-4, with D perhaps matching TRBD1 (5 bases). The CDR3 runs to 14 residues. Germline CDR1 is MNHEY and CDR2 is SMNVEV (reference sequence). V lost 4 bases and J 5 bases, leaving 11 bases between the germline ends. CDR3 region: CASSSGTENEKLFF. The CDR3 DNA follows: TGTGCCAGCAGTTCCGGGACGGAGAATGAAAAACTGTTTTTT.

The gene calls are TRBV6-5 and TRBJ1-1; 7 nucleotides align to TRBD1. The CDR3 totals 14 residues. J lost 3 bases, V lost 2 bases, and 3 bases had no gene match. Germline V gives CDR1 MNHEY, CDR2 SVGAGI. The CDR3 is CASSYRGRDTEAFF. As DNA, the CDR3 is TGTGCCAGCAGTTACAGGGGGCGGGACACTGAAGCTTTCTTT.

This clonotype was picked up a small number of times. The chain employs TRBV6-5 and TRBJ1-5; D gene unclear. V was pared by 0 bases and J by 5 bases, with 8 bases between. Per the germline V gene, CDR1 is MNHEY and CDR2 is SVGAGI. The CDR3 loop spans 14 amino acids. CDR3 loop: CASSYSDPHQPQHF. For the CDR3, the DNA is TGTGCCAGCAGTTACTCGGACCCCCATCAGCCCCAGCATTTT.

The chain has TRBV6-4 and TRBJ1-1; D is ambiguous. V gave up 6 bases and J gave up 3 bases, with 11 bases separating them. This CDR3 has 13 amino acids. CDR1 and CDR2 from the germline V gene are MRHNA and SNTAGT. The CDR3 DNA sequence: TGTGCCAGCAGCTCCACAAGTTACACTGAAGCTTTCTTT. Amino acid sequence: CASSSTSYTEAFF.

The rearrangement joins TRBV12-3 or TRBV12-4 to TRBJ2-3, with 7 bases aligning to TRBD2. After removal of 7 bases from V and 5 bases from J, the junction contained 6 bases not matched to a gene. The CDR3 runs 13 residues. The CDR3 DNA reads TGTGCCAGCACCTTCCGCGGGGGAGATACGCAGTATTTT. Its protein is CASTFRGGDTQYF.

This clonotype showed up just a few times. V and J are TRBV19 and TRBJ2-1; the D is unclear. V lost 5 bases, J lost 4 bases, and 9 bases lay in between. The CDR3 is 13 residues long. The germline gives CDR1 LNHDA, CDR2 SQIVND (reference sequence). The DNA for the CDR3 is TGTGCCAGTAGTTTCCTAGGGTACAATGAGCAGTTCTTC. The encoded protein is CASSFLGYNEQFF. The whole variable domain, remainder taken from reference TRBV19 and TRBJ2-1, is DGGITQSPKYLFRKEGQNVTLSCEQNLNHDAMYWYRQDPGQGLRLIYYSQIVNDFQKGDIAEGYSVSREKKESFPLTVTSAQKNPTAFYLCASSFLGYNEQFFGPGTRLTVL.